These T cell receptor beta chains were read from a single sample in a study of T cell repertoires in cytomegalovirus infection. MiXCR, applied by TCRdb to the reads, yields one record per CDR3 protein. The top ten clones hold around 13% of a sample with more than 350,000 distinct CDR3 sequences, approximately 33% of them seen once. Material for sequencing was PBMCs. Source of these receptors: a human donor in good health (CMV status not recorded). Some clones in this sample may be carry-over from other donors' samples. CDR3s include the opening cysteine and the closing phenylalanine or tryptophan. D genes are given only for firm matches. Clone size is shown for a subset of rows, as once, few, many or a class of expanded clone.

v_gene	d_gene	abundance	len	j_gene	CDR3aa	CDR3nt
TRBV2	-	few	17	TRBJ2-2	CASSERRQSSNTGELFF	TGTGCCAGCAGTGAACGGCGACAGTCATCGAACACCGGGGAGCTGTTTTTT
TRBV11-2	TRBD2	-	13	TRBJ2-1	CASSSTSSPEQFF	TGTGCCAGCAGCTCGACTAGCAGTCCTGAGCAGTTCTTC
TRBV5-1	-	-	14	TRBJ2-7	CASSLDVARYEQYF	TGCGCCAGCAGCTTAGACGTGGCCAGGTACGAGCAGTACTTC
TRBV2	-	few	13	TRBJ1-1	CASSTGTGTEAFF	TGTGCCAGCAGTACCGGGACGGGGACTGAAGCTTTCTTT
TRBV11-1	-	few	14	TRBJ1-1	CASSLANGAGEAFF	TGTGCCAGCAGCTTAGCGAACGGGGCGGGTGAAGCTTTCTTT
TRBV7-2	-	many	14	TRBJ2-3	CASSLEGFTDTQYF	TGTGCCAGCAGCTTAGAAGGATTCACAGATACGCAGTATTTT
TRBV6-5	-	many	16	TRBJ1-1	CASSYMGHNLNTEAFF	TGTGCCAGCAGTTACATGGGACACAACCTGAACACTGAAGCTTTCTTT
TRBV7-8	-	many	15	TRBJ2-5	CASSLRRQLQETQYF	TGTGCCAGCAGCTTACGAAGACAGCTCCAAGAGACCCAGTACTTC
TRBV10-3	-	-	15	TRBJ2-3	CAISELATGTDTQYF	TGTGCCATCAGTGAGCTAGCGACCGGCACAGATACGCAGTATTTT
TRBV12-3/TRBV12-4	-	-	15	TRBJ1-3	CASSLSPPGANTIYF	TGTGCCAGCAGTTTATCCCCGCCAGGGGCAAACACCATATATTTT
TRBV7-2	TRBD1	many	14	TRBJ1-2	CASSSLQGVDGYTF	TGTGCCAGCAGCTCCTTACAGGGGGTTGATGGCTACACCTTC
TRBV12-3/TRBV12-4	-	many	14	TRBJ2-7	CASSLFSGAYEQYF	TGTGCCAGCAGTTTATTTTCGGGAGCCTACGAGCAGTACTTC